This TCR beta chain was found in a study of shared clonotypes between healthy human individuals. CDR3 length equals 13 residues. V was clipped by 3 bases and J by 1 base, with 6 bases between them. Per the germline V gene, CDR1 is SSHAT and CDR2 is FNYEAQ (reference sequence). Comment on this clone: The target antigen is unknown.

Study-level results: Naive CD4 clonotype sharing across several donors was about 5%.

The assay was immunoSEQ multiplex PCR, and TCRdb's table has in-frame clones only and misses some. This sample carries a few million clones, approximately 95% of them seen once, and the ten largest clones take 0.39%. Sequences were obtained from naive CD4+ T cells from PBMCs. The subset here: CD45RA+ positively selected. The sequence was obtained from a man between 18 and 29 years old in good health. Some clones in this sample may be carry-over from other donors' samples. This sequence joins TRBV7-7 and TRBJ1-1, with unresolved D. The CDR3 DNA reads as TGTGCCAGCAGCTTTTCCCCGAACACTGAAGCTTTCTTT. It translates to CASSFSPNTEAFF. Variable domain in full (rest from reference TRBV7-7 and TRBJ1-1): GAGVSQSPRYKVTKRGQDVTLRCDPISSHATLYWYQQALGQGPEFLTYFNYEAQPDKSGLPSDRFSAERPEGSISTLTIQRTEQRDSAMYRCASSFSPNTEAFFGQGTRLTVV.